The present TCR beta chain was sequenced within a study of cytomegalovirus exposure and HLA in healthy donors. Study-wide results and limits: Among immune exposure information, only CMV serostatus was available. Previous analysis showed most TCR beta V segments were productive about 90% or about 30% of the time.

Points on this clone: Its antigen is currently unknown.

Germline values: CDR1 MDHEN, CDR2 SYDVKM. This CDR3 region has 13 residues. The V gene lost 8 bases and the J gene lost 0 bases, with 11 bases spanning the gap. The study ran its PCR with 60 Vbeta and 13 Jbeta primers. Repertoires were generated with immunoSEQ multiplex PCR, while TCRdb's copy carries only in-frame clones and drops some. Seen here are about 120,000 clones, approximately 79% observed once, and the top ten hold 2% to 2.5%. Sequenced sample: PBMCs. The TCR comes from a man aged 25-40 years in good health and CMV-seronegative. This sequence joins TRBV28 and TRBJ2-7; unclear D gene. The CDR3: CASCGVRSYEQYF. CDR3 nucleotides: TGTGCCAGCTGCGGCGTTCGCTCCTACGAGCAGTACTTC.